The 23 T cell receptor beta chains below all came from one sample that was sequenced in a study of control samples from healthy donors and cancer patients. TCRdb's table, derived via immunoSEQ multiplex PCR, lists solely in-frame clones and lacks some. The data show 150,000 or so clones, over 85% seen once. Sequencing used blood. Receptor source: a man in his late teens or twenties in good health.

The chain has TRBV5-1 and TRBJ2-3; D not resolved. V shed 0 bases and J shed 2 bases, with 7 bases lying between them. This CDR3 is built from 14 residues. Germline CDR1 SGHRS, CDR2 YFSETQ. The CDR3 DNA reads as TGCGCCAGCAGCTTGGAATCGAACACAGATACGCAGTATTTT. Residues: CASSLESNTDTQYF.

The chain combines TRBV24-1 with TRBJ2-1; 9 bases are a match to TRBD1. Trimming at V came to 7 bases and at J to 4 bases, leaving 10 bases not matched to a gene. Germline V gives CDR1 KGHDR, CDR2 SFDVKD. This CDR3 is built from 16 residues. The chain's CDR3 is CATSLAGTGSYNEQFF. The DNA for the CDR3 is TGTGCCACCAGCCTAGCCGGGACAGGGTCTTACAATGAGCAGTTCTTC.

The gene calls are TRBV4-3 and TRBJ2-3, with 7 positions matching TRBD1. The CDR3 length is 15 residues. CDR1 and CDR2 from the germline V gene are LGHNA and YSLEER. V was clipped by 0 bases and J by 1 base; unmatched bases: 1. The CDR3 spells CASSQDTGGTDTQYF. The CDR3 DNA sequence: TGCGCCAGCAGCCAAGATACAGGGGGCACAGATACGCAGTATTTT.

The chain's CDR3 is CASSSDTGPLHF. The CDR3 coding sequence is TGTGCCAGCAGCTCTGACACAGGGCCCCTCCACTTT. The chain joins TRBV11-2 to TRBJ1-6, with a tentative D call TRBD1 (6 bases). The V end was cut by 4 bases, the J end by 13 bases, with 11 bases between. Per germline, CDR1 SGHAT and CDR2 FQNNGV. CDR3 length: 12 residues.

In this sample, this clone turned up once. J is TRBJ1-6 and V is TRBV13; 8 bases agree with TRBD1. The CDR3 loop spans 14 amino acids. Trimming removed 3 bases from V and 7 bases from J; junction bases left unmatched: 2. Looked up from germline, CDR1 is PRHDT and CDR2 is FYEKMQ (reference sequence). CDR3 sequence reads: CASSFRGRNSPLHF. The CDR3 coding sequence is TGTGCCAGCAGCTTCAGGGGGCGGAATTCACCCCTCCACTTT.

The chain carries TRBV5-3 and TRBJ1-4; 10 positions agree with TRBD1. TRBV5-3 is assigned to the ORF class and has an uncertain function. The CDR3 is 12 amino acids. V shed 4 bases and J 11 bases; nucleotides not matched to a gene: 2. CDR3 coding DNA: TGTGCCAGAAGCAAGGGACAGGGGAAACTGTTTTTT. It yields the protein CARSKGQGKLFF.

This chain connects TRBV9 to TRBJ2-3; D is unclear. V shed 4 bases and J shed 8 bases, with 11 bases lying between them. This CDR3 has 12 amino acids. Germline V gene sequence: CDR1 SGDLS, CDR2 YYNGEE. The CDR3 sequence is CASSNSGGTQYF. CDR3 sequence (DNA): TGTGCCAGCAGCAACTCGGGCGGTACGCAGTATTTT.

This rearrangement joins TRBV3-1 (or the pseudogene TRBV3-2) to TRBJ1-5; D may be TRBD1 (6 bases). Germline values: CDR1 LGHDT, CDR2 YNNKEL (reference sequence). Trimming took 3 bases from V and 6 from J, leaving 12 bases between them. CDR3 length: 14 amino acids. Written as DNA, the CDR3 is TGTGCCAGCAGCCAGGGGGCAAGAAGTCAGCCCCAGCATTTT. Protein sequence: CASSQGARSQPQHF.

This clone was detected a few times. The V gene is TRBV3-1 (or the pseudogene TRBV3-2), the J gene TRBJ2-1; the D gene is possibly TRBD2 (5 bases). Germline V gene lookup returns CDR1 LGHDT and CDR2 YNNKEL (reference sequence). This CDR3 comprises 16 residues. V was cut by 3 bases and J by 5 bases, with 17 bases left in between. The CDR3 region has the DNA TGTGCCAGCAGCCAGCGGGTAGCTCCGAGTAACAATGAGCAGTTCTTC. Its protein product is CASSQRVAPSNNEQFF.

The chain is built from TRBV11-2 and TRBJ1-4; a possible D gene is TRBD1 (6 bases). Germline CDR1 and CDR2: SGHAT and FQNNGV. Trimming removed 5 bases at V and 8 bases at J, with 18 bases between. The CDR3 extends over 15 amino acids. The DNA of the CDR3 is TGTGCCAGCAGCCCCCGGCGGGGGGCCGGGGAAAAACTGTTTTTT. Translated: CASSPRRGAGEKLFF.

V is TRBV12-3 or TRBV12-4 and J is TRBJ1-1; perhaps TRBD1 as D (5 bases). The CDR3 has 13 residues. Trimming left V 7 bases short and J 6 bases short, with 15 bases between. The CDR3 DNA sequence: TGTGCCAGCACCCTAAGGGCGGGGGCTGAAGCTTTCTTT. Its protein product is CASTLRAGAEAFF.

In this sample, this clone turned up once. This chain connects TRBV5-4 to TRBJ1-2; D might be TRBD1 (5 bases). This CDR3 has 18 residues. Germline V gene data show CDR1 as SGHNT and CDR2 as YYREEE (reference sequence). Trimming took 3 bases from V and 0 from J, leaving 21 bases between them. CDR3 sequence: CASSWGTDPDPANYGYTF. Written as DNA, the CDR3 is TGTGCCAGCAGCTGGGGGACCGACCCCGATCCTGCTAACTATGGCTACACCTTC. Filled out from reference TRBV5-4 and TRBJ1-2, the complete variable domain reads ETGVTQSPTHLIKTRGQQVTLRCSSQSGHNTVSWYQQALGQGPQFIFQYYREEENGRGNFPPRFSGLQFPNYSSELNVNALELDDSALYLCASSWGTDPDPANYGYTFGSGTRLTVV.

This chain connects TRBV27 to TRBJ2-7; 7 bases are a match to TRBD1. This CDR3 comprises 16 residues. Unmatched junction bases numbered 11, after V lost 4 bases and J lost 2 bases. Per germline, CDR1 MNHEY and CDR2 SMNVEV (reference sequence). This chain's CDR3 is CASSYREGDSPYEQYF. As DNA, the CDR3 is TGTGCCAGCAGTTATCGAGAGGGGGACAGCCCCTACGAGCAGTACTTC.

The CDR3 bases are TGCGCCAGCAGCTTGAGCACCACAGGGGATGGGGCAAGAGCCTATGGCTACACCTTC. Its translation is CASSLSTTGDGARAYGYTF. V and J are TRBV5-1 and TRBJ1-2; 7 bases match TRBD1. V lost 1 base to trimming and J lost 4 bases; unmatched junction nucleotides: 19. The germline V gene encodes CDR1 SGHRS and CDR2 YFSETQ. There are 19 residues in the CDR3.

The chain employs TRBV5-6 and TRBJ1-1; TRBD1 agrees at 9 bases. Germline V lookup: CDR1 SGHDT, CDR2 YYEEEE. The CDR3 contains 16 residues. The V and J ends lost 7 bases and 6 bases, in that order; junction bases with no gene match: 16. CDR3 protein: CASGQMDRGQGSEAFF. The CDR3 DNA reads TGTGCCAGCGGCCAAATGGACAGGGGTCAGGGCTCTGAAGCTTTCTTT. The entire variable domain, with the rest obtained from reference TRBV5-6 and TRBJ1-1, is as follows: DAGVTQSPTHLIKTRGQQVTLRCSPKSGHDTVSWYQQALGQGPQFIFQYYEEEERQRGNFPDRFSGHQFPNYSSELNVNALLLGDSALYLCASGQMDRGQGSEAFFGQGTRLTVV.

This clone has just a few counts. The rearrangement links TRBV12-3 or TRBV12-4 to TRBJ1-5, with D perhaps TRBD1 (5 bases). The CDR3 extends over 13 amino acids. V lost 1 base and J lost 9, with 10 bases in between. Written as DNA, the CDR3 is TGTGCCAGCAGTTTAGGGCAGGGCCGGCCCCAGCATTTT. This codes for CASSLGQGRPQHF.

This rearrangement joins TRBV7-2 to TRBJ2-1; 7 bases align to TRBD2. The CDR3 contains 14 residues. The germline CDR1 and CDR2 sequences are SGHTA and FQGNSA. V lost 5 bases and J lost 10; bases outside the gene matches: 11. The CDR3 DNA follows: TGTGCCAGCAGCCTTCCAGCGGGGTTACGGGAGCAGTTCTTC. It translates to CASSLPAGLREQFF.

The V call is TRBV19, the J call TRBJ2-1, with TRBD1 identical over 8 bases. CDR1 is LNHDA and CDR2 is SQIVND in the germline V gene (reference sequence). V gave up 2 bases and J gave up 10 bases; unmatched junction bases: 10. The CDR3 has 15 residues. This CDR3 reads CASSISGTGINEQFF. CDR3 sequence (DNA): TGTGCCAGTAGTATATCCGGGACAGGCATAAACGAGCAGTTCTTC.

The chain recombines TRBV2 with TRBJ1-4, with 10 positions matching TRBD1. This CDR3 is 15 amino acids long. The junction had 1 base not matched to a gene; V was cut back by 4 bases and J by 2 bases. Per germline, CDR1 SNHLY and CDR2 FYNNEI. CDR3 sequence (DNA): TGTGCCAGCAGTGGACAGGGGGCGACTAATGAAAAACTGTTTTTT. Protein: CASSGQGATNEKLFF.

V is TRBV30 and J is TRBJ1-6, with TRBD1 identical over 7 bases. The CDR3 is 15 amino acids. Trimming took 0 bases from V and 5 from J; bases not matched to a gene: 4. The germline V gene encodes CDR1 GTSNPN and CDR2 SVGIG (reference sequence). CDR3 sequence (DNA): TGTGCCTGGAGTGTCAGGGGGAAGGATAATTCACCCCTCCACTTT. Protein sequence: CAWSVRGKDNSPLHF.

The V call is TRBV5-8, the J call TRBJ1-2; the D is unclear. Trimming took off 0 bases at V and 4 bases at J, with 10 bases between the two ends. The germline gives CDR1 SGHTS, CDR2 YDEGEE. This CDR3 is built from 14 residues. The CDR3 DNA reads TGTGCCAGCAGCTTGGGGAAGGCGATCTATGGCTACACCTTC. Residues: CASSLGKAIYGYTF.

In its sample, this clone was seen a few times. The genes are TRBV7-8 and TRBJ2-7; D is perhaps TRBD1 (5 bases). Germline V gene lookup returns CDR1 SGHVS and CDR2 FQNEAQ. The V end was cut by 6 bases, the J end by 0 bases, with 12 bases between. CDR3 length equals 14 residues. The CDR3 is CASSPGLNSYEQYF. In DNA form, the CDR3 reads TGTGCCAGCAGTCCAGGGTTAAACTCCTACGAGCAGTACTTC.

This clone has just a few counts. The J gene is TRBJ2-3, the V gene TRBV11-2; possible D gene TRBD1, 6 bases. The CDR3 totals 16 residues. Trimming took off 1 base at V and 3 bases at J, with 14 bases between the two ends. Per the germline V gene, CDR1 is SGHAT and CDR2 is FQNNGV. DNA for the CDR3: TGTGCCAGCAGCTTAGCGGACAGCCGGCCAACAGATACGCAGTATTTT. Its translation is CASSLADSRPTDTQYF. The full variable domain, completed using reference TRBV11-2 and TRBJ2-3, is EAGVAQSPRYKIIEKRQSVAFWCNPISGHATLYWYQQILGQGPKLLIQFQNNGVVDDSQLPKDRFSAERLKGVDSTLKIQPAKLEDSAVYLCASSLADSRPTDTQYFGPGTRLTVL.